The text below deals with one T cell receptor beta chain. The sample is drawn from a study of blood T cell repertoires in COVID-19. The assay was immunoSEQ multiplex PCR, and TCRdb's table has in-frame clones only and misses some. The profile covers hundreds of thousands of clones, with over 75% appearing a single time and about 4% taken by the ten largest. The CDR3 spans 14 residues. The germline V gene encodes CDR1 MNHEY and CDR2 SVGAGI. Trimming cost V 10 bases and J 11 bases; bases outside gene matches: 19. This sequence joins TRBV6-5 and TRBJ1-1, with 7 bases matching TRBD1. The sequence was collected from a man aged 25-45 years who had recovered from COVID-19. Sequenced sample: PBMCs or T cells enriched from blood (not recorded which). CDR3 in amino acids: CATRQGEGLRAAFF. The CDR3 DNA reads TGTGCCACCAGACAGGGCGAAGGATTACGCGCGGCTTTCTTT.